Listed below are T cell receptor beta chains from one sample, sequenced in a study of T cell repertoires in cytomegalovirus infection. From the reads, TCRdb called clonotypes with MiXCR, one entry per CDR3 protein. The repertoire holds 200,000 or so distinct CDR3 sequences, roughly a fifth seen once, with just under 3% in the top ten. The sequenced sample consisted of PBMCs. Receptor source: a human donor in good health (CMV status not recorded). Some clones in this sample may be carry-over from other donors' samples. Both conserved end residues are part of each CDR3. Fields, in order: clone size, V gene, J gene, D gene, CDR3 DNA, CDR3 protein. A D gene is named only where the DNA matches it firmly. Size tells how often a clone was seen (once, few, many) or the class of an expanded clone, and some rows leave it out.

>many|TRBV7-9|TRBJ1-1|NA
TGTGCCAGCAGCTTAAGTGGACTGAACACTGAAGCTTTCTTT
CASSLSGLNTEAFF
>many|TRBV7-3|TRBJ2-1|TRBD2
TGTGCCAGCAGTTCGGGACCTAGCGGGCTGGCTTCCTACAATGAGCAGTTCTTC
CASSSGPSGLASYNEQFF
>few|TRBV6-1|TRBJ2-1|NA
TGTGCCAGCAGTGGTCGAAACAGGGTAAGCTCCTACAATGAGCAGTTCTTC
CASSGRNRVSSYNEQFF
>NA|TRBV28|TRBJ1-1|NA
TGTGCCAGCAGTTTACTTGGAGAGAACACTGAAGCTTTCTTT
CASSLLGENTEAFF
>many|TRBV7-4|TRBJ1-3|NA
TGTGCCAGCAGCCCACATCGGCCCATCGACTTGGTTGGGGACACCATATATTTT
CASSPHRPIDLVGDTIYF
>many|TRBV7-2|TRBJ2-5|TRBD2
TGTGCCAGCAGCTTAGGGTCGGGGGGGGTAGAGACCCAGTACTTC
CASSLGSGGVETQYF
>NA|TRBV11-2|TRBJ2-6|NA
TGTGCCAGCAGCTTAGTTGGCGGGGACCTCTCTGGGGCCAACGTCCTGACTTTC
CASSLVGGDLSGANVLTF
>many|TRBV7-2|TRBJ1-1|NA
TGTGCCAGCAGCCGGTCTCCCGGCGCGAACACTGAAGCTTTCTTT
CASSRSPGANTEAFF
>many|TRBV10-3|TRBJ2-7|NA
TGTGCCATCAGTGTGATTTCAGGATACGAGCAGTACTTC
CAISVISGYEQYF
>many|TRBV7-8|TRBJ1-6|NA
TGTGCCAGCAGCTTAGTTGGGGGATTAAGTAATTCACCCCTCCACTTT
CASSLVGGLSNSPLHF
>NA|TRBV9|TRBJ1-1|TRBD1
TGTGCCAGCAGCGTAGTAACGGGGACAGGAAGAAACACTGAAGCTTTCTTT
CASSVVTGTGRNTEAFF
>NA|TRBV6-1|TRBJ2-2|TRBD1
TGTGCCAGCAGTTACAGGGGGCTGGCCGGGGAGCTGTTTTTT
CASSYRGLAGELFF